This T cell receptor beta chain was retrieved from a study of metastatic and nonmetastatic thyroid tumors. Looking at the study overall: Patients with malignant and benign thyroid disease provided blood and tumor or nodule tissue, whose repertoires were compared. The study, taken as a whole, reports: TCR beta diversity was reportedly significantly higher in malignant thyroid tumors than benign nodules, in blood and tumor.

As regards this clone: Its target is unknown. A single base separates this from a much larger clone, so it may be a read error.

Germline V lookup: CDR1 SGHNT, CDR2 YYREEE (reference sequence). This CDR3 region has 13 residues. The V gene lost 4 bases and the J gene lost 10 bases, with 17 bases spanning the gap. Using MiXCR, TCRdb reanalyzed the PCR reads. The profile shows some 52,000 clones, under 20% of them singletons. The entire patient cohort was treatment-naive prior to thyroid surgery. This clonotype was obtained from a female donor with papillary thyroid cancer or a benign thyroid nodule (not recorded which). Some clones in this sample may be carry-over from other donors' samples. Sequenced sample: blood. This rearrangement joins TRBV5-4 to TRBJ1-2; TRBD1 is a possible D gene (6 bases). The CDR3 DNA follows: TGTGCCAGCAGCAGGGGGACGGAGGATGACTACACCTTC. Translated: CASSRGTEDDYTF.